This entry features one TCR beta chain sequence. The data stem from a study of cytomegalovirus exposure and HLA in healthy donors. The PCR contained 60 Vbeta and 13 Jbeta primers. Method: immunoSEQ multiplex PCR; TCRdb's copy keeps in-frame clones and lacks some. The data contain approximately 150,000 clones, 75% of them seen just once; the ten biggest clones take up around 11%. This CDR3 region has 15 residues. The trim removed 2 bases at V and 8 bases at J, leaving 9 bases unmatched. CDR1 SGDLS and CDR2 YYNGEE come from the germline V gene. The gene calls are TRBV9 and TRBJ2-1; TRBD2 matches at 8 bases. Sequencing was performed on PBMCs. The source is a man between 18 and 29 years old in good health and CMV-seropositive. CDR3 sequence (DNA): TGTGCCAGCAGCGTTATTGCGGGAGGTTTATATGAGCAGTTCTTC. It yields the protein CASSVIAGGLYEQFF.